This T cell receptor beta chain is from a study of blood T cell repertoires in COVID-19. At the level of the study: Samples representing acute and convalescent COVID-19 were sourced from the United States, Italy and Spain. The analysed material was cDNA or gDNA that came from T cells, B-cell-depleted T cells, or PBMCs.

The CDR3 consists of 13 residues. The J segment lost 5 bases and the V segment lost 4 bases, leaving 2 bases of the junction unmatched. Germline V gene sequence: CDR1 SEHNR, CDR2 FQNEAQ (reference sequence). Sequenced by immunoSEQ multiplex PCR; TCRdb stores in-frame clones only, minus some. The sample includes about 270,000 clones, roughly 90% of them seen just once. Individuals drawn from approximately 26 US areas were about 18 to 95 years old. During the 2 weeks before they entered the study, exposed participants had met someone with a PCR-confirmed or clinician-diagnosed COVID-19 case. The genes are TRBV7-9 and TRBJ2-1; TRBD2 matches at 7 bases. The sequence derives from a man aged 40-49 years who had been exposed to COVID-19. Sequences were obtained from PBMCs or T cells enriched from blood (not recorded which). The CDR3 DNA reads as TGTGCCAGCAGCTCGGGGACTAACAATGAGCAGTTCTTC. Its protein is CASSSGTNNEQFF.